These 28 T cell receptor beta chains originate from one sample sequenced in a study of blood T cells in healthy people across ages. The authors ran a second PCR of 7 to 11 cycles using a sample-barcoded 5' primer and a J-beta primer mix. Each CDR3 protein is one row after TCRdb ran MiXCR on the 5' RACE reads. The profile shows some 890,000 distinct CDR3 sequences, roughly 29% of them singletons. The same specimen was also included in a second study, on T cells of mothers and their children.

The material sequenced was blood. Receptor source: a middle-aged woman in good health.

The chain is built from TRBV5-1 and TRBJ2-1; 8 bases map to TRBD2. The CDR3 length is 16 residues. Germline assignment: CDR1 SGHRS and CDR2 YFSETQ. The junction had 12 bases not matched to a gene; V was cut back by 5 bases and J by 5 bases. CDR3 DNA: TGCGCCAGCAGTCCCAGGCCAGCGGGGGCCAACAATGAGCAGTTCTTC. Translated, it gives CASSPRPAGANNEQFF.

This clonotype was seen repeatedly, ten times or more. The rearrangement joins TRBV7-6 to TRBJ2-1; D may be TRBD2 (5 bases). Germline-derived CDR1 and CDR2 are SGHVS and FNYEAQ. This CDR3 comprises 15 residues. Deletions cut 8 bases from V and 2 bases from J, with 16 bases between. The CDR3 loop reads CASGPPGFTYNEQFF. DNA for the CDR3: TGTGCCAGCGGCCCCCCGGGGTTCACCTACAATGAGCAGTTCTTC.

This clonotype came up a few times. V is TRBV7-9 and J is TRBJ1-5; 7 nucleotides align to TRBD1. From germline, CDR1 is SEHNR and CDR2 FQNEAQ (reference sequence). Unmatched junction bases numbered 8, after V lost 2 bases and J lost 4 bases. The CDR3 extends over 16 amino acids. This CDR3 reads CASSLYVGTENQPQHF. Written as DNA, the CDR3 is TGTGCCAGCAGCTTATATGTCGGGACAGAAAATCAGCCCCAGCATTTT.

About this clonotype: A single base separates this from a much larger clone, so it may be a read error. CDR3 sequence: CASSCGAGDQPQHF. The CDR3 DNA sequence: TGTGCCAGCAGCTGTGGGGCAGGCGACCAGCCCCAGCATTTT. This chain joins TRBV7-9 and TRBJ1-5, with D tentatively TRBD1 (5 bases). From germline, CDR1 is SEHNR and CDR2 FQNEAQ (reference sequence). Trimming shortened V by 4 bases and J by 7 bases, and 14 bases separated the two germline ends. CDR3 length: 14 amino acids. Full variable domain (remainder filled in from reference TRBV7-9 and TRBJ1-5): DTGVSQNPRHKITKRGQNVTFRCDPISEHNRLYWYRQTLGQGPEFLTYFQNEAQLEKSRLLSDRFSAERPKGSFSTLEIQRTEQGDSAMYLCASSCGAGDQPQHFGDGTRLSIL.

This clonotype was picked up many times. This chain connects TRBV7-2 to TRBJ2-5; perhaps TRBD2 as D (6 bases). This CDR3 has 14 residues. The V gene lost 0 bases and the J gene lost 4 bases, with 9 bases spanning the gap. The germline V gene encodes CDR1 SGHTA and CDR2 FQGNSA. The CDR3 region has the DNA TGTGCCAGCAGCTTAGCGGGGGGAGGAGAGACCCAGTACTTC. It is translated as CASSLAGGGETQYF.

This clonotype was observed a few times. This chain joins TRBV9 and TRBJ2-1; 7 nucleotides align to TRBD2. CDR3 length: 15 amino acids. Losses at the gene ends were 3 bases for V and 6 bases for J; bases not matched to a gene: 9. Germline CDR1 is SGDLS and CDR2 is YYNGEE. The CDR3 nucleotides are TGTGCCAGCAGCGAGAGCGGGGCCCTATTCAATGAGCAGTTCTTC. Protein sequence: CASSESGALFNEQFF.

The J gene is TRBJ2-3, the V gene TRBV4-2; no firm D call. This CDR3 is built from 15 residues. Trimming cost V 0 bases and J 4 bases, with 11 bases left between them. From germline, CDR1 is LGHNA and CDR2 YNFKEQ. Written as DNA, the CDR3 is TGTGCCAGCAGCCAAGATCGCCGAATCGCAGATACGCAGTATTTT. Translation gives CASSQDRRIADTQYF.

The genes are TRBV11-2 and TRBJ2-1, with TRBD2 identical over 10 bases. V trimming: 8 bases; J trimming: 5 bases; junction bases outside the gene matches: 3. The germline V gene has CDR1 SGHAT and CDR2 FQNNGV. The CDR3 consists of 13 residues. The CDR3 here is CASWGLANNEQFF. As DNA, the CDR3 is TGTGCCAGCTGGGGACTAGCGAACAATGAGCAGTTCTTC.

This clonotype was found many times. The chain recombines TRBV10-3 with TRBJ2-6, with TRBD1 matching 7 bases. J lost 1 base, V lost 10 bases, and 7 bases had no gene match. Germline-derived CDR1 and CDR2 are ENHRY and SYGVKD. The length of the CDR3 is 15 residues. CDR3 DNA: TGTGCCACCCAAAACAGGGGTTCTGGGGCCAACGTCCTGACTTTC. Its translation: CATQNRGSGANVLTF.

At least ten counts were recorded for this clonotype. The CDR3, as DNA: TGTGCCAGCGACTGGACAGCCCTCTCCTACGAGCAGTACTTC. It is translated as CASDWTALSYEQYF. The genes are TRBV5-5 and TRBJ2-7, with D maybe TRBD1 (6 bases). From germline, CDR1 is SGHKS and CDR2 YYEKEE (reference sequence). Trimming pared 7 bases from V and 0 bases from J, leaving 14 bases between. This CDR3 has 14 residues.

With regard to this clonotype: Possible read error: a much larger clone is one base away. The genes are TRBV18 and TRBJ2-7; TRBD2 is a possible D gene (6 bases). CDR1 KGHSH and CDR2 LQKENI come from the germline V gene. The CDR3 runs 16 residues. CDR3 nucleotides: TGTGTCAGCTCACCCTCGGACTATCTGCGCTCCTACGAGCAGTACTTC. Amino acid sequence: CVSSPSDYLRSYEQYF.

J is TRBJ2-4 and V is TRBV6-5; TRBD1 agrees at 8 bases. The better agreement between TRBJ2-5 and the DNA end casts doubt on the J call. This CDR3 comprises 14 residues. Per germline, CDR1 MNHEY and CDR2 SVGAGI. CDR3 DNA: TGTGCCAGCGGCTTGACAGGGGTGGGAGAGACCCAGTACTTC. This sequence encodes CASGLTGVGETQYF.

Here the CDR3 DNA reads TGTGCCACCAGTGATGCGGGGAGGACAGATACGCAGTATTTT. Its protein product is CATSDAGRTDTQYF. The rearrangement joins TRBV24-1 to TRBJ2-3; D perhaps matches TRBD2 (6 bases). The CDR3 spans 14 residues. V lost 3 bases and J 3 bases, leaving 9 bases between the germline ends. Per the germline V gene, CDR1 is KGHDR and CDR2 is SFDVKD.

The chain employs TRBV20-1 and TRBJ2-7; D possibly corresponds to TRBD1 (5 bases). Trimming removed 6 bases from V and 2 bases from J, with 14 bases in between. In germline, CDR1 is DFQATT, CDR2 SNEGSKA (reference sequence). The CDR3 covers 13 residues. The CDR3 here is CSAPRRVTYEQYF. The CDR3 nucleotides read TGCAGTGCCCCTCGCAGGGTTACCTACGAGCAGTACTTC.

This clonotype showed up just a few times. The chain joins TRBV7-9 to TRBJ2-1; D remains ambiguous. CDR3 length: 12 amino acids. Germline values: CDR1 SEHNR, CDR2 FQNEAQ (reference sequence). Trimming cost V 0 bases and J 13 bases, with 10 bases left between them. For the CDR3, the DNA is TGTGCCAGCAGCTTAGCTTCAGAGACTCAGTTCTTC. This sequence encodes CASSLASETQFF.

This chain joins TRBV7-9 and TRBJ1-1; no definite D call. The germline CDR1 and CDR2 sequences are SEHNR and FQNEAQ (reference sequence). V lost 7 bases and J 6 bases, leaving 18 bases between the germline ends. The CDR3 consists of 14 residues. CDR3 DNA: TGTGCCAGCACCTTCTACCCTTCGATCCCTGAAGCTTTCTTT. Translating it yields CASTFYPSIPEAFF.

This clonotype occurred many times. The chain carries TRBV27 and TRBJ2-7, with TRBD2 matching 8 bases. The CDR3 has 13 residues. The V and J ends lost 5 bases and 4 bases, in that order; junction bases with no gene match: 4. In germline, CDR1 is MNHEY, CDR2 SMNVEV (reference sequence). CDR3 nucleotide sequence: TGTGCCAGCAGTCTCGGGACTAGTTACGAGCAGTACTTC. Its translation is CASSLGTSYEQYF.

At least ten counts were recorded for this clonotype. The chain recombines TRBV20-1 with TRBJ2-7, with 8 nucleotides matching TRBD2. The germline gives CDR1 DFQATT, CDR2 SNEGSKA (reference sequence). CDR3 length: 13 amino acids. CDR3 loop: CAAGAGGTYEQYF. The CDR3 DNA reads as TGCGCAGCTGGGGCGGGGGGTACCTACGAGCAGTACTTC.

A word on this clonotype: A much larger clonotype is one base distant, so this may be a read error. The chain couples TRBV6-6 to TRBJ2-1; 9 bases fit TRBD2. The CDR3 is made up of 16 amino acids. CDR1 and CDR2 (germline): MNHNY, SVGAGI (reference sequence). V dropped 6 bases and J dropped 1; count of bases not matched to a gene: 7. CDR3 sequence: CASRTLAGGSYNEQFF. The CDR3 DNA is TGTGCCAGCAGAACTCTGGCGGGGGGGTCCTACAATGAGCAGTTCTTC.

This clonotype was seen repeatedly, ten times or more. The chain is built from TRBV7-6 and TRBJ2-7, with TRBD2 as a possible D gene (5 bases). Germline CDR1 reads SGHVS; CDR2 reads FNYEAQ. The CDR3 covers 14 residues. V was clipped by 5 bases and J by 2 bases, with 13 bases between them. CDR3 protein: CASSPWTGTYEQYF. The CDR3 DNA follows: TGTGCCAGCAGCCCCTGGACGGGAACCTACGAGCAGTACTTC.

This clonotype was seen a few times. A read error may produce the germline difference seen at one junction end. This chain joins TRBV20-1 and TRBJ2-1, with 10 bases fitting TRBD2. Germline V CDR1 and CDR2: DFQATT, SNEGSKA (reference sequence). The CDR3 totals 15 residues. As DNA, the CDR3 is TGCAGTGCTAGACCATTAGCGGGGGGCTACAGTGAGCAGTTCTTC. Protein product: CSARPLAGGYSEQFF.

This clonotype was detected a few times. V and J are TRBV5-6 and TRBJ1-4; 9 bases fit TRBD1. There are 16 residues in the CDR3. The germline gives CDR1 SGHDT, CDR2 YYEEEE. Trimming took 2 bases from V and 4 from J; bases not matched to a gene: 6. This CDR3 is CASSLQGARGNEKLFF. For the CDR3, the DNA is TGTGCCAGCAGCTTACAGGGGGCGAGGGGTAATGAAAAACTGTTTTTT.

The chain employs TRBV11-1 and TRBJ1-4; D perhaps matches TRBD1 (5 bases). The CDR3 is 12 residues long. Trimming pared 8 bases from V and 7 bases from J, leaving 11 bases between. The V gene's germline CDR1 is SGHAT and CDR2 FQDESV (reference sequence). CDR3 residues: CASRGEPEKLFF. CDR3 sequence (DNA): TGTGCCAGCCGGGGGGAGCCTGAAAAACTGTTTTTT.

This clonotype was observed a few times. The chain carries TRBV4-2 and TRBJ2-7; D is unresolved. Gene TRBJ2-5 matches the end of the DNA better, so the J call may be wrong. This CDR3 is 13 amino acids long. CDR1 and CDR2 from the germline V gene are LGHNA and YNFKEQ. The CDR3 sequence is CASSRIGSETQYF. In DNA form, the CDR3 reads TGTGCCAGCAGCCGGATCGGATCGGAGACCCAGTACTTC.

The chain carries TRBV7-2 and TRBJ2-5; TRBD2 agrees at 10 bases. With V trimmed by 0 bases and J by 11 bases, 9 bases remained unmatched. Germline V gene lookup returns CDR1 SGHTA and CDR2 FQGNSA. The CDR3 runs 15 residues. CDR3 loop: CASSLAVSGGAQQYF. CDR3 DNA: TGTGCCAGCAGCTTAGCGGTAAGCGGGGGGGCTCAGCAGTACTTC.

Concerning this clonotype: A junction boundary mismatches the germline segment, possibly from a read error. The chain recombines TRBV10-2 with TRBJ2-1; 9 positions match TRBD2. The germline CDR1 and CDR2 sequences are WSHSY and SAAADI. The CDR3 is made up of 14 amino acids. CDR3 DNA sequence: TGCGCCAGCACTGAGACTAGCGGATACAATGAGCAGTTCTTC. Protein: CASTETSGYNEQFF.

This clonotype was counted at least ten times. The chain carries TRBV20-1 and TRBJ2-3, with TRBD2 as a possible D gene (5 bases). This CDR3 contains 14 residues. CDR1 DFQATT and CDR2 SNEGSKA come from the germline V gene (reference sequence). V lost 0 bases and J lost 14, with 21 bases in between. Written as DNA, the CDR3 is TGCAGTGCTAGAGATCCGAAGGGCGGAGGATCACGGTATTTT. Translating gives CSARDPKGGGSRYF.

This clonotype was counted ten times or more. The rearrangement uses TRBV6-5 and TRBJ2-5; no clear D gene. Germline lookup yields CDR1 MNHEY and CDR2 SVGAGI. Trimming took 3 bases from V and 0 from J, leaving 8 bases between them. The CDR3 is 14 amino acids. The DNA of the CDR3 is TGTGCCAGCAGTTATTCTGTAAACCAAGAGACCCAGTACTTC. Its protein is CASSYSVNQETQYF.